These T cell receptor beta chains were read from a single sample in a study of response to subunit inactivated influenza vaccine. Each CDR3 protein gets one entry after TCRdb re-called the RT-PCR reads with MiXCR. The sample records some 520,000 distinct CDR3 sequences, 15% to 20% being singletons. Specimen: CD4+ T cells sorted from PBMCs, collected less than 25 months after vaccination. The source of these receptors is a man aged 50 to 69 who received an inactivated influenza vaccine. The CDR3 runs from the conserved cysteine through the conserved F or W. Each record gives: clone size, D gene, J gene, V gene, CDR3 DNA, CDR3 protein. D genes are given only for firm matches. Clone size is given for some rows only: seen once, a few or many times, or a class if the clone is expanded.

- - TRBJ2-7 TRBV7-9 TGTGCCAGCAGCTATAAATACGAGCAGTACTTC CASSYKYEQYF
many - TRBJ2-7 TRBV29-1 TGCAGCGTCCAAACCTGGGACGGCCTGGAGCAGTACTTC CSVQTWDGLEQYF
many TRBD2 TRBJ2-7 TRBV6-1 TGTGCCAGCACTCAGTCGGCTAGCGGCCTTTACGAGCAGTACTTC CASTQSASGLYEQYF
many TRBD1 TRBJ1-6 TRBV27 TGTGCCAGCAGTTTCGGGACAGGGGGATCACCCCTCCACTTT CASSFGTGGSPLHF
- - TRBJ2-1 TRBV4-1 TGCGCCAGCAGCCAAGGGTGGGGGGCAGGGCCCTACAATGAGCAGTTCTTC CASSQGWGAGPYNEQFF
- TRBD1 TRBJ1-2 TRBV7-2 TGTGCCAGCAGCTTGGCGGGACAGGCAAACTATGGCTACACCTTC CASSLAGQANYGYTF
- TRBD2 TRBJ2-1 TRBV3-1 TGTGCCAGCAGCCAAGCAGCGGGGGGATACAATGAGCAGTTCTTC CASSQAAGGYNEQFF
few - TRBJ1-1 TRBV7-2 TGTGCCAGCAGCTCCTATCGACAGGTCTCGAACACTGAAGCTTTCTTT CASSSYRQVSNTEAFF
few - TRBJ2-2 TRBV10-3 TGTGCCAGCGTCCGGGAACCGAACACCGGGGAGCTGTTTTTT CASVREPNTGELFF
few - TRBJ2-1 TRBV6-2/TRBV6-3 TGTGCCAGCAGTCACACTCAATATGGGGAAATCAATGAGCAGTTCTTC CASSHTQYGEINEQFF
many TRBD2 TRBJ2-4 TRBV28 TGTGCCAGCAGTTATCTAGCGGGTCCAGCCCTAGCCAAAAACATTCAGTACTTC CASSYLAGPALAKNIQYF
few - TRBJ2-4 TRBV10-3 TGTGCCATCAGTGACTCCTCCGTAGCCAAAAACATTCAGTACTTC CAISDSSVAKNIQYF
- - TRBJ2-1 TRBV12-3/TRBV12-4 TGTGCCAGCAGCCGAGGGGCCCCAACTTACAATGAGCAGTTCTTC CASSRGAPTYNEQFF
- - TRBJ1-2 TRBV5-5 TGTGCCAGCAGCTTGACCCCACAGGGAGTCCATGGCTACACCTTC CASSLTPQGVHGYTF
few - TRBJ2-5 TRBV10-3 TGTGCCATCAAAGGGGGGGATACCGGGGAGACCCAGTACTTC CAIKGGDTGETQYF
many - TRBJ2-3 TRBV29-1 TGCAGCGTTACTGCGAACACAGATACGCAGTATTTT CSVTANTDTQYF
- - TRBJ2-7 TRBV28 TGTGCCAGCAGTTTAGGAAGCTTCGAGCAGTACTTC CASSLGSFEQYF
few - TRBJ2-1 TRBV7-2 TGTGCCAGCAGCTCCCAAGCCCGGGGGGGACAGTCAACCTTC CASSSQARGGQSTF
- - TRBJ2-2 TRBV7-2 TGTGCCAGCAGCTTTTTTGCGGGGAACACCGGGGAGCTGTTTTTT CASSFFAGNTGELFF
- TRBD2 TRBJ2-3 TRBV20-1 TGCAGTGCTAGGTGGGGGGGGAAGGATACGCAGTATTTT CSARWGGKDTQYF
few - TRBJ1-5 TRBV6-1 TGTGCCAGCAGTGAGCTAAGGCAGAATCAGCCCCAGCATTTT CASSELRQNQPQHF
few - TRBJ2-2 TRBV6-2/TRBV6-3 TGTGCCAGCAGTTACCGACCCGCTGCCGGGGAGCTGTTTTTT CASSYRPAAGELFF
few TRBD2 TRBJ2-1 TRBV11-1 TGTGCCAGCAGCTTAGCCGAGCGGGAACACTTGTACAATGAGCAGTTCTTC CASSLAEREHLYNEQFF
- - TRBJ2-7 TRBV19 TGTGCCAGTAGGCAACAGGGTGTGGGCGAGCAGTACTTC CASRQQGVGEQYF
- - TRBJ1-4 TRBV10-2 TGCGCCAGCAGCGGGGGTCGGGTTACCTTACGCGGTAATGAAAAACTGTTTTTT CASSGGRVTLRGNEKLFF
few TRBD2 TRBJ2-1 TRBV4-2 TGTGCCAGCAGCCAGCTAGCGGGGGGGCGCAATGAGCAGTTCTTC CASSQLAGGRNEQFF
few - TRBJ2-4 TRBV12-3/TRBV12-4 TGTGCCAGCAGCCAAACGGGAAACATTCAGTACTTC CASSQTGNIQYF
many - TRBJ2-5 TRBV28 TGTGCCAGCCAGGACACTTTTGGGACCCAGTACTTC CASQDTFGTQYF
few - TRBJ1-1 TRBV5-1 TGCGCCAGCAGCTTGGGTCGGGGGCGCGACACTGAAGCTTTCTTT CASSLGRGRDTEAFF
few TRBD2 TRBJ2-2 TRBV20-1 TGCAGTGCTACAAGCGGGAGAGTTGGCGGGGAGCTGTTTTTT CSATSGRVGGELFF
few - TRBJ2-7 TRBV5-1 TGCGCCAGCAGCTTGCTCGGCAGAACCTACGAGCAGTACTTC CASSLLGRTYEQYF
few - TRBJ1-5 TRBV28 TGTGCCAGCAGCCGAACAGGACTCGGCAATCAGCCCCAGCATTTT CASSRTGLGNQPQHF
few - TRBJ2-7 TRBV28 TGTGCCAGCAGCTCCCGGGACGGTCACACGTCCTACGAGCAGTACTTC CASSSRDGHTSYEQYF
- - TRBJ2-3 TRBV27 TGTGCCAGCGGCTCCAACGCCCGCGGTACGCAGTATTTT CASGSNARGTQYF